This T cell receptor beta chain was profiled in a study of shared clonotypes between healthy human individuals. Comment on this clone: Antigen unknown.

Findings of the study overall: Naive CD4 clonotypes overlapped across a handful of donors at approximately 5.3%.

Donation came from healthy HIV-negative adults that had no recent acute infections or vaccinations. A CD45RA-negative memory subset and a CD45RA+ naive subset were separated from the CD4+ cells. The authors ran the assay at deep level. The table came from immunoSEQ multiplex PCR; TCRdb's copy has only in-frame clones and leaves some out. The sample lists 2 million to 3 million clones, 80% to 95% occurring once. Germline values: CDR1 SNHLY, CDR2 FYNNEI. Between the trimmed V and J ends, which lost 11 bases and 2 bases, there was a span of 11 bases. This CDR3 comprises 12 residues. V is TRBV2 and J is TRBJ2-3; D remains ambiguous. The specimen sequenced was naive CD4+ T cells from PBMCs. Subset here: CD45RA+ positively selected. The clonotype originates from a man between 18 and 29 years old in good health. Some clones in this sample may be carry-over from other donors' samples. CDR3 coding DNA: TGTGCCCTTGGCCCAGCCACAGATACGCAGTATTTT. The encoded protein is CALGPATDTQYF.